Shown below are 26 T cell receptor beta chains from a single sample sequenced in a study of radiotherapy plus CTLA-4 blockade in lung cancer. TCRdb's copy holds only in-frame clones and misses some; the assay was immunoSEQ multiplex PCR. The sample carries roughly 50,000 clones, 80% to 85% recorded once. The specimen comprised peripheral blood, sampled from a patient treated with radiotherapy plus ipilimumab. These receptors all come from a human donor with non-small cell lung cancer who had stable disease on radiotherapy plus ipilimumab.

The chain combines TRBV7-2 with TRBJ2-3; D is perhaps TRBD2 (5 bases). V dropped 8 bases and J dropped 2 bases, with 8 bases sitting between them. The germline V gene encodes CDR1 SGHTA and CDR2 FQGNSA. There are 12 residues in the CDR3. The CDR3 region is CASGGVTDTQYF. In DNA, the CDR3 is TGTGCCAGCGGAGGAGTCACAGATACGCAGTATTTT.

In this sample, this clone turned up a few times. This chain uses TRBV7-3 with TRBJ2-1, with a weak D call TRBD2 (6 bases). Trimming removed 2 bases at V and 2 bases at J, with 10 bases between. From germline, CDR1 is SGHTA and CDR2 FQGTGA. The CDR3 totals 15 residues. The CDR3 DNA follows: TGTGCCAGCAGCTTAGTATGGGGGGCCTACAATGAGCAGTTCTTC. Amino acids: CASSLVWGAYNEQFF. The variable domain in full, with the rest retrieved from reference TRBV7-3 and TRBJ2-1, is GAGVSQTPSNKVTEKGKYVELRCDPISGHTALYWYRQSLGQGPEFLIYFQGTGAADDSGLPNDRFFAVRPEGSVSTLKIQRTERGDSAVYLCASSLVWGAYNEQFFGPGTRLTVL.

The CDR3, as DNA: TGTGCCAGCAGCTTACTAGCGGGAGGGAACACCGGGGAGCTGTTTTTT. This gives the protein CASSLLAGGNTGELFF. This chain uses TRBV7-3 with TRBJ2-2, with 11 bases identical to TRBD2. The trim removed 2 bases at V and 1 base at J, leaving 0 bases unmatched. CDR3 size: 16 residues. Germline CDR1 SGHTA, CDR2 FQGTGA.

This rearrangement joins TRBV28 to TRBJ1-6; D ambiguous. The CDR3 is 15 amino acids. CDR1 is MDHEN, CDR2 SYDVKM, per germline. The ends were cut back, 6 bases at V and 7 bases at J, with 16 bases in the middle. CDR3 amino acids: CASSPLQNRNSPLHF. DNA of the CDR3: TGTGCCAGCAGCCCCCTACAGAATAGAAATTCACCCCTCCACTTT. The full variable domain, completed using reference TRBV28 and TRBJ1-6, is DVKVTQSSRYLVKRTGEKVFLECVQDMDHENMFWYRQDPGLGLRLIYFSYDVKMKEKGDIPEGYSVSREKKERFSLILESASTNQTSMYLCASSPLQNRNSPLHFGNGTRLTVT.

The J gene is TRBJ2-1, the V gene TRBV30; 12 bases are a match to TRBD2. The CDR3 loop spans 16 amino acids. CDR1 and CDR2 (germline): GTSNPN, SVGIG (reference sequence). V dropped 3 bases and J dropped 5; count of bases not matched to a gene: 8. CDR3 region: CAWSRLAGAYNNEQFF. The CDR3 DNA follows: TGTGCCTGGAGCCGACTAGCGGGGGCATATAACAATGAGCAGTTCTTC.

This clone appeared a few times. This chain connects TRBV19 to TRBJ2-7, with 9 bases fitting TRBD1. This CDR3 comprises 13 residues. CDR1 and CDR2 from the germline V gene are LNHDA and SQIVND (reference sequence). Trimming removed 4 bases from V and 2 bases from J; junction bases left unmatched: 0. Here the CDR3 DNA reads TGTGCCAGTAGTAGGACAGGGGCCTACGAGCAGTACTTC. Translation: CASSRTGAYEQYF.

This clone came up once. This rearrangement joins TRBV6-5 to TRBJ2-7; no clear D gene. The ends were cut back, 4 bases at V and 6 bases at J, with 13 bases in the middle. Germline V CDR1 and CDR2: MNHEY, SVGAGI. CDR3 length equals 13 residues. The CDR3 reads CASSSVRASEQYF. The CDR3 DNA is TGTGCCAGCAGTTCGGTCCGAGCTTCCGAGCAGTACTTC.

The rearrangement uses TRBV27 and TRBJ2-5; 13 bases align to TRBD2. The J call is doubtful: the DNA matches TRBJ2-7 better. The CDR3 spans 17 residues. Germline values: CDR1 MNHEY, CDR2 SMNVEV (reference sequence). CDR3 sequence reads: CASSTSRTSGRHDEQYF. The CDR3 nucleotides are TGTGCCAGCAGCACATCAAGGACTAGCGGGAGACACGACGAGCAGTACTTC.

The chain combines TRBV19 with TRBJ2-6; 7 bases match TRBD1. After removal of 5 bases from V and 0 bases from J, the junction contained 4 bases not matched to a gene. CDR3 length: 16 residues. Germline V gene lookup returns CDR1 LNHDA and CDR2 SQIVND (reference sequence). The CDR3 sequence is CASSQQGTSGANVLTF. CDR3 coding DNA: TGTGCCAGTAGTCAACAGGGGACCTCTGGGGCCAACGTCCTGACTTTC.

The chain is built from TRBV5-4 and TRBJ1-3; possible D gene TRBD1, 6 bases. V dropped 4 bases and J dropped 7 bases, with 21 bases sitting between them. This CDR3 has 16 residues. Germline CDR1 is SGHNT and CDR2 is YYREEE (reference sequence). The CDR3 reads CASSVGGGRDANTIYF. CDR3 DNA sequence: TGTGCCAGCAGCGTTGGGGGGGGCAGGGACGCGAACACCATATATTTT.

This clone was counted only a few times. V gene TRBV6-1 combines with J gene TRBJ2-7; 9 positions agree with TRBD2. From germline, CDR1 is MNHNS and CDR2 SASEGT. The CDR3 contains 15 residues. J gave up 0 bases and V 2 bases, and 2 bases lay outside the gene matches. CDR3 protein: CASSEFSGSSYEQYF. The CDR3 coding sequence is TGTGCCAGCAGTGAATTTAGCGGGAGCTCCTACGAGCAGTACTTC.

This rearrangement joins TRBV4-1 to TRBJ2-3; D gene uncertain. Trimming removed 2 bases from V and 6 bases from J, with 6 bases in between. The CDR3 has 12 amino acids. Germline lookup yields CDR1 MGHRA and CDR2 YSYEKL. CDR3 DNA sequence: TGCGCCAGCAGCCAAACTCGGGATACGCAGTATTTT. Translating it yields CASSQTRDTQYF.

The sample holds a few counts of this clone. The J gene is TRBJ2-4, the V gene TRBV19; no firm D call. The CDR3 has 16 residues. Trimming shortened V by 5 bases and J by 0 bases, and 14 bases separated the two germline ends. The germline gives CDR1 LNHDA, CDR2 SQIVND (reference sequence). CDR3 nucleotides: TGTGCCAGTAGTCCCGCCGTAGAGGTAGCCAAAAACATTCAGTACTTC. Amino acids: CASSPAVEVAKNIQYF.

The CDR3 coding sequence is TGTGCCAGCAGTGGACTATCGGGGGGTAATGAAAAACTGTTTTTT. This codes for CASSGLSGGNEKLFF. The rearrangement joins TRBV6-1 to TRBJ1-4; possible D gene TRBD1, 5 bases. Looked up from germline, CDR1 is MNHNS and CDR2 is SASEGT. The length of the CDR3 is 15 residues. Deletions cut 4 bases from V and 4 bases from J, with 13 bases between.

The rearrangement links TRBV27 to TRBJ2-1; 7 positions match TRBD1. The CDR3 is 15 residues long. Germline V gene data show CDR1 as MNHEY and CDR2 as SMNVEV (reference sequence). The trim removed 6 bases at V and 2 bases at J, leaving 7 bases unmatched. CDR3 protein: CASRPSQGTYNEQFF. The CDR3 DNA follows: TGTGCCAGCAGACCTTCACAGGGGACCTACAATGAGCAGTTCTTC.

The chain links TRBV7-9 to TRBJ2-5; a possible D gene is TRBD1 (7 bases). From germline, CDR1 is SEHNR and CDR2 FQNEAQ (reference sequence). The V and J ends lost 5 bases and 5 bases respectively, with 18 bases between them. The CDR3 is made up of 15 amino acids. CDR3 sequence (DNA): TGTGCCAGCAGCCCCCGGGGGACAGATGGGGAGACCCAGTACTTC. Its protein product is CASSPRGTDGETQYF.

This clone was seen a single time. Here the CDR3 DNA reads TGTGCCAGCTCACCACCGGGCGGGGGTCAGCCCCAGCATTTT. Protein: CASSPPGGGQPQHF. The chain joins TRBV18 to TRBJ1-5; D might be TRBD1 (5 bases). CDR1 and CDR2 (germline): KGHSH, LQKENI. V was clipped by 0 bases and J by 6 bases, with 9 bases between them. The CDR3 is 14 residues long.

This chain links TRBV7-9 with TRBJ1-6; D perhaps matches TRBD1 (5 bases). This CDR3 is built from 15 residues. Germline CDR1 SEHNR, CDR2 FQNEAQ (reference sequence). V was shortened by 4 bases and J by 7 bases, with 14 bases between the two germline ends. The CDR3 spells CASSSTDIPNSPLHF. The CDR3 region has the DNA TGTGCCAGCAGCTCTACGGACATCCCCAATTCACCCCTCCACTTT.

This clone was counted only a few times. Here the CDR3 reads CARSLVGGRAYEQYF. CDR3 sequence (DNA): TGTGCCAGAAGCTTGGTGGGAGGGAGGGCCTACGAGCAGTACTTC. The rearrangement uses TRBV5-3 and TRBJ2-7, with 7 bases aligning to TRBD2. TRBV5-3 is an ORF; its function is uncertain. Losses at the gene ends were 0 bases for V and 2 bases for J; bases not matched to a gene: 5. The CDR3 extends over 15 amino acids.

The CDR3 nucleotides read TGTGCCAGCAGTACCAACAGGGGTAACTATGGCTACACCTTC. Its translation is CASSTNRGNYGYTF. The chain recombines TRBV2 with TRBJ1-2; 7 positions match TRBD1. CDR1 SNHLY and CDR2 FYNNEI come from the germline V gene. This CDR3 contains 14 residues. J was trimmed by 1 base and V by 5 bases; bases with no gene match: 4.

The V gene is TRBV28, the J gene TRBJ2-1, with 13 nucleotides matching TRBD2. CDR1 is MDHEN, CDR2 SYDVKM, per germline. CDR3 length equals 20 residues. V was clipped by 5 bases and J by 6 bases; unmatched bases: 19. CDR3 amino acids: CASSPGTSGERPSSSNEQFF. Here the CDR3 DNA reads TGTGCCAGCAGTCCAGGGACTAGCGGGGAGAGACCCTCTTCGAGCAATGAGCAGTTCTTC.

This clone was picked up one time. The V call is TRBV21-1, the J call TRBJ2-5; the D call in the table, TRBD2, was not verified against the DNA. TRBV21-1 is labeled a pseudogene. CDR3 length: 15 residues. The CDR3 reads CASSKGRGIQETQYF. CDR3 nucleotides: TGTGCCAGCAGCAAAGGGAGAGGTATTCAAGAGACCCAGTACTTC.

The chain has TRBV7-9 and TRBJ2-3; no clear D gene. V dropped 5 bases and J dropped 0 bases, with 12 bases sitting between them. From germline, CDR1 is SEHNR and CDR2 FQNEAQ (reference sequence). This CDR3 has 15 residues. The CDR3 spells CASSPRRVSTDTQYF. CDR3 nucleotide sequence: TGTGCCAGCAGCCCCCGTCGAGTCAGCACAGATACGCAGTATTTT.

This chain links TRBV7-2 with TRBJ2-5; 9 positions agree with TRBD1. The V and J ends lost 5 bases and 2 bases, in that order; junction bases with no gene match: 15. Germline assignment: CDR1 SGHTA and CDR2 FQGNSA. There are 18 residues in the CDR3. CDR3 in amino acids: CASSRTGGFLSEQETQYF. CDR3 sequence (DNA): TGTGCCAGCAGCCGTACAGGGGGCTTTTTGAGTGAGCAAGAGACCCAGTACTTC.

The J gene is TRBJ2-7, the V gene TRBV7-3; weak D call: TRBD2 (6 bases). The CDR3 is 16 residues long. V gave up 0 bases and J gave up 0 bases, with 12 bases separating them. Germline CDR1 is SGHTA and CDR2 is FQGTGA. The CDR3 sequence: CASSLTSGGSSYEQYF. The CDR3, as DNA: TGTGCCAGCAGCTTAACCAGCGGAGGGAGCTCCTACGAGCAGTACTTC.

The rearrangement uses TRBV4-2 and TRBJ2-5; D unresolved. The DNA end is more similar to TRBJ2-7, so the J call may be wrong. Germline V CDR1 and CDR2: LGHNA, YNFKEQ. The CDR3 runs to 12 residues. CDR3 residues: CASSHPSYEQYF. The CDR3 bases are TGTGCCAGCAGCCACCCCTCCTACGAGCAGTACTTC.